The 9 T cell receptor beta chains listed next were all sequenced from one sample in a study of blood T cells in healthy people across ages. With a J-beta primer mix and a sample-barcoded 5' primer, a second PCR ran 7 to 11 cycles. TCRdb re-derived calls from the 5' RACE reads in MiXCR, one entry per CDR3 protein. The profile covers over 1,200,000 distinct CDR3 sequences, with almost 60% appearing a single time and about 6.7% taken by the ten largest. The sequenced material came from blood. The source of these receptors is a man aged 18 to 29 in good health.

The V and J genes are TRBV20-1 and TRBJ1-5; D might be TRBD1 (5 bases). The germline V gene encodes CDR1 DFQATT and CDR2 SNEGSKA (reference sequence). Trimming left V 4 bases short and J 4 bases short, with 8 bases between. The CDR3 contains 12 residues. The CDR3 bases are TGCAGTGCTAAAGACAGAAATCAGCCCCAGCATTTT. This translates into CSAKDRNQPQHF.

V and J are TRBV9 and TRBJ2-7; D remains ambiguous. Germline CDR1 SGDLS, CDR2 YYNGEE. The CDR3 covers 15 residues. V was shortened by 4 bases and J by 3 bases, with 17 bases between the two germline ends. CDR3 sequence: CASSPTPTLNYEQYF. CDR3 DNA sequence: TGTGCCAGCAGCCCCACACCTACCCTAAACTACGAGCAGTACTTC.

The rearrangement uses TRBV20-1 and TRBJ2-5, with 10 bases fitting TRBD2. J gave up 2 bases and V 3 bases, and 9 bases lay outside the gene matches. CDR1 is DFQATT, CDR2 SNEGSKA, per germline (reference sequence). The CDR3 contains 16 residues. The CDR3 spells CSASPPSGGTQETQYF. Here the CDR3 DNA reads TGCAGTGCTAGCCCCCCTAGCGGGGGTACTCAAGAGACCCAGTACTTC.

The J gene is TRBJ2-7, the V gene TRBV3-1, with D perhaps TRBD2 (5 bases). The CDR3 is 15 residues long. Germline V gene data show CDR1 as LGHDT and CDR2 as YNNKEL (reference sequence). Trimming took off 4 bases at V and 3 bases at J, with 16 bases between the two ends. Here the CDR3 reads CASSLPRVGLYEQYF. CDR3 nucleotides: TGTGCCAGCAGCCTCCCCCGGGTAGGACTCTACGAGCAGTACTTC.

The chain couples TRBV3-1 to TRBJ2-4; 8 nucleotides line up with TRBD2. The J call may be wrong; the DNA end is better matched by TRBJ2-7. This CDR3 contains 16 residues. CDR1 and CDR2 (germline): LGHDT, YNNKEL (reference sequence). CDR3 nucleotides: TGTGCCAGCAGCCCAACGGGACTAGGACTTTCCTACGAGCAGTACTTC. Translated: CASSPTGLGLSYEQYF.

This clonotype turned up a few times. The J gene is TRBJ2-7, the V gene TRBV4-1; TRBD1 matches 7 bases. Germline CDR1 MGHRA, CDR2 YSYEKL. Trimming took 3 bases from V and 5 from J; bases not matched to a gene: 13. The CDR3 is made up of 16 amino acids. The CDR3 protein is CASSQASTGYLNEQYF. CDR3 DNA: TGCGCCAGCAGCCAGGCGTCGACAGGGTATTTGAACGAGCAGTACTTC.

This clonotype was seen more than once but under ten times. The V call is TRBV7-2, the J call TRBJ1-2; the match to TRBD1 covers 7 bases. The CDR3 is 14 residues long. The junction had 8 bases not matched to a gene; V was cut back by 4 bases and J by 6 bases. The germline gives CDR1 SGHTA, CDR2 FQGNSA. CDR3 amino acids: CASSSGTVGHGYTF. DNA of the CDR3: TGTGCCAGCAGCTCTGGGACAGTTGGCCATGGCTACACCTTC.

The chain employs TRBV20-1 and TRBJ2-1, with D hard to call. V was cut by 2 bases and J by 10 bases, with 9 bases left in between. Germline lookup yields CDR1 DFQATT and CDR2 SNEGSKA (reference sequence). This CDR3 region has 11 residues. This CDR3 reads CSARSHAEQFF. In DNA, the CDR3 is TGCAGTGCTAGATCCCATGCAGAGCAGTTCTTC.

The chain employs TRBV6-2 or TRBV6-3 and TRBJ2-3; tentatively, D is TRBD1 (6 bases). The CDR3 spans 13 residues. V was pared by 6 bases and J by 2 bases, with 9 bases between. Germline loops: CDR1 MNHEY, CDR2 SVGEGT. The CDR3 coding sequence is TGTGCCAGCAGCAACAGGGTCACAGATACGCAGTATTTT. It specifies CASSNRVTDTQYF.